Sequencing of this T cell receptor beta chain was carried out in a study of CD8+ T cells in alopecia areata. This sample's treatment: oral pan-JAK inhibitor, 5-10 mg twice daily. General study findings and limits: Clonality in the scalp and expanded CD8+ clones ranked among the top 100 were significantly decreased by tofacitinib.

The CDR3 has 15 amino acids. Trimming took off 4 bases at V and 3 bases at J, with 15 bases between the two ends. Germline V CDR1 and CDR2: MNHNS, SASEGT. Comments on this clone: The antigen remains undetermined.

As the sequencing template, cDNA was produced by extracting RNA and reverse transcribing it. Assay used: immunoSEQ multiplex PCR; TCRdb lists only in-frame clones, some missing. The sample lists approximately 280,000 clones; 58% were seen once. J is TRBJ1-1 and V is TRBV6-1, with D perhaps matching TRBD1 (6 bases). The receptor was derived from a human donor with alopecia areata. The input for sequencing was CD4+ T cells sorted from blood, taken at week 24, from a patient treated with tofacitinib. CDR3 sequence: CASSVQGWGYTEAFF. CDR3 sequence (DNA): TGTGCCAGCAGTGTACAGGGCTGGGGGTACACTGAAGCTTTCTTT.